The 32 T cell receptor beta chains presented below share a single source sample, sequenced in a study of blood T cell repertoires in COVID-19. Clones were read by immunoSEQ multiplex PCR, and TCRdb kept only the in-frame ones, dropping some. The data hold roughly 170,000 clones, with 70% to 85% observed a single time. Sequencing input: peripheral blood. The receptors were gathered from a human donor in a cohort sampled during active COVID-19.

This clone was recorded only once. This chain connects TRBV7-2 to TRBJ1-4, with TRBD1 matching over 8 bases. The V gene end was trimmed by 5 bases and the J gene end by 7 bases; junction bases not matched to a gene: 6. The length of the CDR3 is 14 residues. The germline V gene has CDR1 SGHTA and CDR2 FQGNSA. The CDR3 protein is CASSPRTGTEKLFF. The CDR3 nucleotides are TGTGCCAGCAGCCCCCGGACAGGGACTGAAAAACTGTTTTTT.

This chain uses TRBV25-1 with TRBJ1-6; 10 bases are shared with TRBD1. The CDR3 length is 14 residues. V dropped 5 bases and J dropped 14; count of bases not matched to a gene: 9. Germline loops: CDR1 MGHDK, CDR2 SYGVNS. CDR3 nucleotide sequence: TGTGCCAGCAGTAAGCCGGGACAGGGGTCTTCCCTCCACTTT. Translated: CASSKPGQGSSLHF.

The V call is TRBV10-1, the J call TRBJ2-1; 8 nucleotides agree with TRBD2. Per the germline V gene, CDR1 is WNHNN and CDR2 is SYGVQD (reference sequence). V dropped 8 bases and J dropped 4; count of bases not matched to a gene: 16. This CDR3 has 17 residues. DNA for the CDR3: TGCGCCAGCCTACAACGTTCCAGCGGGGGCACTTACAATGAGCAGTTCTTC. Encoded protein: CASLQRSSGGTYNEQFF.

The rearrangement links TRBV23-1 to TRBJ1-2; D is perhaps TRBD1 (5 bases). TRBV23-1 is sorted into the ORF group, with uncertain function. V shed 2 bases and J shed 4 bases, with 26 bases lying between them. The CDR3 runs 19 residues. The CDR3 protein is CASSQLSDSHVVFGYGYTF. The CDR3, as DNA: TGCGCCAGCAGTCAACTATCCGACAGCCATGTGGTGTTCGGCTATGGCTACACCTTC.

The CDR3 region has the DNA TGTGCCAGCAGCCCTAGCGGACTAGCGGGGACCTACTCCAATGAGCAGTTCTTC. Translated, it gives CASSPSGLAGTYSNEQFF. The chain couples TRBV13 to TRBJ2-1, with 12 positions matching TRBD2. Trimming took 5 bases from V and 6 from J; bases not matched to a gene: 14. Germline CDR1 is PRHDT and CDR2 is FYEKMQ (reference sequence). The CDR3 covers 18 residues.

CDR3 sequence: CASSPVQVAEQFF. CDR3 in DNA: TGTGCCAGCTCACCAGTGCAAGTGGCTGAGCAGTTCTTC. This chain connects TRBV18 to TRBJ2-1; D gene unclear. The CDR3 is 13 residues long. The ends were cut back, 2 bases at V and 9 bases at J, with 11 bases in the middle. Looked up from germline, CDR1 is KGHSH and CDR2 is LQKENI.

The chain carries TRBV30 and TRBJ2-1; 7 bases match TRBD2. The CDR3 consists of 14 residues. Germline-derived CDR1 and CDR2 are GTSNPN and SVGIG (reference sequence). The V gene end was trimmed by 6 bases and the J gene end by 0 bases; junction bases not matched to a gene: 5. CDR3 sequence: CACGGRSSYNEQFF. In nucleotides, the CDR3 is TGTGCCTGCGGGGGGAGGAGCTCCTACAATGAGCAGTTCTTC.

This clone was recorded only once. The identical CDR3 is also encoded by other nucleotide sequences in the sample. This chain links TRBV19 with TRBJ2-1, with D perhaps TRBD2 (5 bases). Germline-derived CDR1 and CDR2 are LNHDA and SQIVND (reference sequence). The V end was cut by 1 base, the J end by 5 bases, with 6 bases between. The CDR3 is 13 residues long. The CDR3 sequence: CASSIGLNNEQFF. The CDR3 DNA reads TGTGCCAGTAGTATAGGACTAAACAATGAGCAGTTCTTC.

This chain connects TRBV6-5 to TRBJ1-2, with TRBD1 matching over 9 bases. Germline loops: CDR1 MNHEY, CDR2 SVGAGI. The V gene end was trimmed by 6 bases and the J gene end by 1 base; junction bases not matched to a gene: 3. The CDR3 extends over 14 amino acids. The CDR3 DNA reads as TGTGCCAGCAGGGGGACAGGGAGTAACTATGGCTACACCTTC. It translates to CASRGTGSNYGYTF.

The V call is TRBV11-3, the J call TRBJ1-1; D is uncertain. Germline V gene sequence: CDR1 SGHNT, CDR2 YENEEA. V was cut by 2 bases and J by 1 base, with 8 bases left in between. This CDR3 has 14 residues. The CDR3 DNA follows: TGTGCCAGCAGCTTAAGCGGACGGAACACTGAAGCTTTCTTT. Encoded protein: CASSLSGRNTEAFF.

The CDR3 DNA follows: TGTGCCAGCAGCCAAGTCCTACAGGGGGTGCACGAGCAGTACTTC. Translating it yields CASSQVLQGVHEQYF. This chain connects TRBV3-1 (or the pseudogene TRBV3-2) to TRBJ2-7; 8 nucleotides line up with TRBD1. The germline V gene encodes CDR1 LGHDT and CDR2 YNNKEL (reference sequence). The CDR3 runs to 15 residues. V was clipped by 1 base and J by 5 bases; unmatched bases: 7.

This chain links TRBV18 with TRBJ2-2; perhaps TRBD1 as D (5 bases). The CDR3 is made up of 16 amino acids. The germline V gene has CDR1 KGHSH and CDR2 LQKENI. Trimming removed 3 bases at V and 3 bases at J, with 14 bases between. CDR3 bases: TGTGCCAGCTCACCGGCGGACATACTTTACACCGGGGAGCTGTTTTTT. This sequence encodes CASSPADILYTGELFF.

The rearrangement uses TRBV3-1 (or the pseudogene TRBV3-2) and TRBJ2-5, with a possible D match to TRBD2 (6 bases). There are 14 residues in the CDR3. V lost 3 bases to trimming and J lost 2 bases, with 10 bases between them. Germline CDR1 and CDR2: LGHDT and YNNKEL (reference sequence). The CDR3 sequence is CASSHLAFQETQYF. Here the CDR3 DNA reads TGTGCCAGCAGCCACCTAGCGTTTCAAGAGACCCAGTACTTC.

In this sample, this clone turned up a few times. The J gene is TRBJ1-3, the V gene TRBV7-9; a possible D gene is TRBD1 (6 bases). The CDR3 runs to 15 residues. With 5 bases removed from V and 4 bases from J, the gap between germline ends came to 15 bases. Germline lookup yields CDR1 SEHNR and CDR2 FQNEAQ (reference sequence). In DNA, the CDR3 is TGTGCCAGCAGCCCCTCGACTGGGGGCGGAAACACCATATATTTT. Protein product: CASSPSTGGGNTIYF.

The chain combines TRBV18 with TRBJ2-7; tentatively, D is TRBD2 (5 bases). CDR1 KGHSH and CDR2 LQKENI come from the germline V gene. This CDR3 is 14 amino acids long. Deletions cut 8 bases from V and 3 bases from J, with 17 bases between. The CDR3 DNA reads as TGTGCCAGCCCCGAGGGTGGAACGAGCTACGAGCAGTACTTC. Translation: CASPEGGTSYEQYF.

The chain is built from TRBV10-2 and TRBJ2-3; 9 nucleotides align to TRBD1. CDR3 length: 11 amino acids. The V segment lost 7 bases and the J segment 8 bases; nucleotides outside the gene matches: 1. Germline V gene data show CDR1 as WSHSY and CDR2 as SAAADI. The CDR3 DNA is TGCGCCAGCACGACAGGGGGTACGCAGTATTTT. This gives the protein CASTTGGTQYF.

The CDR3 DNA reads as TGCGCCAGCAGCCAAGTGAAGGGGTCCAGCGGGGGGGCCAATGAGCAGTTCTTC. Its protein is CASSQVKGSSGGANEQFF. This chain joins TRBV4-1 and TRBJ2-1, with 10 bases aligning to TRBD2. This CDR3 contains 18 residues. Germline loops: CDR1 MGHRA, CDR2 YSYEKL. V lost 1 base to trimming and J lost 6 bases; unmatched junction nucleotides: 12.

A single count supports this clone. This chain connects TRBV13 to TRBJ2-1; the match to TRBD2 covers 9 bases. Germline V lookup: CDR1 PRHDT, CDR2 FYEKMQ (reference sequence). V trimming: 0 bases; J trimming: 5 bases; junction bases outside the gene matches: 5. The CDR3 has 16 amino acids. CDR3 in DNA: TGTGCCAGCAGCTTAGGCAGGAGACTAGCGGACAATGAGCAGTTCTTC. It encodes CASSLGRRLADNEQFF.

The gene calls are TRBV4-1 and TRBJ1-3; possible D gene TRBD1, 5 bases. Germline V CDR1 and CDR2: MGHRA, YSYEKL. The CDR3 covers 14 residues. Trimming stripped 5 bases from V and 0 bases from J, with 8 bases between. The CDR3 bases are TGCGCCAGCAGCGACAGAGGCTCTGGAAACACCATATATTTT. It encodes CASSDRGSGNTIYF.

The V gene is TRBV5-5, the J gene TRBJ1-5; D is perhaps TRBD1 (5 bases). The CDR3 is made up of 15 amino acids. Trimming pared 4 bases from V and 1 base from J, leaving 12 bases between. CDR1 and CDR2 from the germline V gene are SGHKS and YYEKEE (reference sequence). The CDR3 here is CASSTSGESNQPQHF. CDR3 in DNA: TGTGCCAGCAGCACATCGGGGGAAAGCAATCAGCCCCAGCATTTT.

This chain uses TRBV19 with TRBJ1-1; D is unclear. Germline V lookup: CDR1 LNHDA, CDR2 SQIVND (reference sequence). Trimming took off 6 bases at V and 7 bases at J, with 21 bases between the two ends. The CDR3 contains 15 residues. CDR3 DNA sequence: TGTGCCAGTAGCGTGAATTACCTAGGGAGAATTGAAGCTTTCTTT. This sequence encodes CASSVNYLGRIEAFF.

V gene TRBV6-5 combines with J gene TRBJ2-5; D is perhaps TRBD1 (6 bases). This CDR3 region has 14 residues. Germline V gene lookup returns CDR1 MNHEY and CDR2 SVGAGI. V gave up 2 bases and J gave up 3 bases, with 10 bases separating them. In nucleotides, the CDR3 is TGTGCCAGCAGTTACCATGCAGGGGAAGAGACCCAGTACTTC. Translation gives CASSYHAGEETQYF.

The chain employs TRBV7-9 and TRBJ1-4; 10 bases agree with TRBD1. J was trimmed by 1 base and V by 5 bases; bases with no gene match: 7. Germline V gene sequence: CDR1 SEHNR, CDR2 FQNEAQ (reference sequence). The CDR3 is 17 amino acids. CDR3 nucleotides: TGTGCCAGCAGCCTGGGACAGGGGTTGAGAACTAATGAAAAACTGTTTTTT. Its protein product is CASSLGQGLRTNEKLFF. Filled out from reference TRBV7-9 and TRBJ1-4, the complete variable domain reads DTGVSQNPRHKITKRGQNVTFRCDPISEHNRLYWYRQTLGQGPEFLTYFQNEAQLEKSRLLSDRFSAERPKGSFSTLEIQRTEQGDSAMYLCASSLGQGLRTNEKLFFGSGTQLSVL.

V is TRBV30 and J is TRBJ1-5, with D possibly matching TRBD1 (5 bases). Germline V gene sequence: CDR1 GTSNPN, CDR2 SVGIG (reference sequence). The ends were cut back, 0 bases at V and 6 bases at J, with 9 bases in the middle. This CDR3 spans 13 amino acids. The CDR3 here is CAWSVGGSQPQHF. CDR3 DNA: TGTGCCTGGAGTGTGGGGGGATCTCAGCCCCAGCATTTT.

The genes are TRBV6-5 and TRBJ2-7; 7 nucleotides line up with TRBD2. The CDR3 sequence is 15 residues long. CDR1 and CDR2 (germline): MNHEY, SVGAGI. J gave up 6 bases and V 0 bases, and 8 bases lay outside the gene matches. The CDR3 is CASSYSGGTRSEQYF. The CDR3 bases are TGTGCCAGCAGTTACTCCGGGGGGACCCGTTCCGAGCAGTACTTC.

V gene TRBV7-9 combines with J gene TRBJ1-2; 7 bases map to TRBD1. The CDR3 length is 17 residues. CDR1 is SEHNR and CDR2 is FQNEAQ in the germline V gene (reference sequence). V dropped 5 bases and J dropped 5; count of bases not matched to a gene: 17. The chain's CDR3 is CASSKPESRQGFYGYTF. CDR3 nucleotides: TGTGCCAGCAGCAAACCGGAAAGCCGACAGGGATTTTATGGCTACACCTTC.

CDR3 coding DNA: TGTGCCATCAGTGAGTCGAACCGCCCAGGGGGTGGAAACACCATATATTTT. As protein: CAISESNRPGGGNTIYF. The chain carries TRBV10-3 and TRBJ1-3; TRBD1 matches 7 bases. Germline V gene data show CDR1 as ENHRY and CDR2 as SYGVKD. This CDR3 spans 17 amino acids. The ends lost 0 bases at V and 3 bases at J; junction bases unmatched: 8.

The chain links TRBV27 to TRBJ2-1, with TRBD1 identical over 9 bases. Trimming took 3 bases from V and 6 from J; bases not matched to a gene: 9. The length of the CDR3 is 16 residues. Germline CDR1 is MNHEY and CDR2 is SMNVEV (reference sequence). The CDR3 nucleotides read TGTGCCAGCAGTTTCCTCCCGGGACAGGGAACCAATGAGCAGTTCTTC. It specifies CASSFLPGQGTNEQFF.

The chain is built from TRBV5-6 and TRBJ2-5; 7 nucleotides agree with TRBD1. The CDR3 consists of 15 residues. CDR1 is SGHDT and CDR2 is YYEEEE in the germline V gene. Trimming cost V 0 bases and J 5 bases; bases outside gene matches: 7. The CDR3 spells CASSLVPGGGETQYF. The CDR3 nucleotides are TGTGCCAGCAGCTTGGTTCCAGGGGGTGGGGAGACCCAGTACTTC.

This chain links TRBV7-2 with TRBJ1-1; a weak D match, TRBD1 (5 bases). Trimming removed 3 bases at V and 1 base at J, with 9 bases between. Germline-derived CDR1 and CDR2 are SGHTA and FQGNSA. The CDR3 has 14 residues. The chain's CDR3 is CASSFLGGNTEAFF. CDR3 nucleotides: TGTGCCAGCAGCTTTCTCGGGGGGAACACTGAAGCTTTCTTT.

CDR3 sequence reads: CASSVGGGNSYEQYF. For the CDR3, the DNA is TGTGCCAGCAGCGTAGGGGGAGGGAACTCCTACGAGCAGTACTTC. The gene calls are TRBV9 and TRBJ2-7; 7 bases map to TRBD2. The germline gives CDR1 SGDLS, CDR2 YYNGEE. CDR3 length: 15 residues. With 0 bases clipped from V and 0 bases from J, the junction kept 3 bases outside the gene matches.

The chain recombines TRBV7-2 with TRBJ1-2, with unresolved D. Germline V gene sequence: CDR1 SGHTA, CDR2 FQGNSA. The CDR3 runs to 10 residues. V was clipped by 6 bases and J by 6 bases, with 5 bases between them. The CDR3 DNA reads as TGTGCCAGCAGGCGAGATGGCTACACCTTC. The encoded protein is CASRRDGYTF.